The T cell receptor beta chain described here comes from a study of OX40 agonist ivuxolimab in advanced cancers. The study, taken as a whole, reports: The average count of expanded clones was higher among CD8+ T cells than among CD4+. At doses 0.1 to 3.0 mg/kg, CD4+ and CD8+ clones expanded.

TCRdb's copy holds only in-frame clones and misses some; the assay was immunoSEQ multiplex PCR. In the table there are approximately 90,000 clones, 70% to 90% of which are singletons. Concerning this clone itself: Its matching antigen is unknown.

The CDR3 is 13 residues long. The ends lost 4 bases at V and 2 bases at J; junction bases unmatched: 1. Germline V gene lookup returns CDR1 ENHRY and CDR2 SYGVKD. Sequencing used CD4+ or CD8+ T cells sorted from blood, obtained in a trial of the OX40 agonist ivuxolimab. The sequence derives from an adult with an advanced solid tumor such as melanoma, head and neck, liver or kidney cancer. The V and J genes are TRBV10-3 and TRBJ2-5; 7 bases match TRBD1. The CDR3 loop is CAISVGQQETQYF. In DNA form, the CDR3 reads TGTGCCATCAGTGTGGGACAGCAAGAGACCCAGTACTTC.